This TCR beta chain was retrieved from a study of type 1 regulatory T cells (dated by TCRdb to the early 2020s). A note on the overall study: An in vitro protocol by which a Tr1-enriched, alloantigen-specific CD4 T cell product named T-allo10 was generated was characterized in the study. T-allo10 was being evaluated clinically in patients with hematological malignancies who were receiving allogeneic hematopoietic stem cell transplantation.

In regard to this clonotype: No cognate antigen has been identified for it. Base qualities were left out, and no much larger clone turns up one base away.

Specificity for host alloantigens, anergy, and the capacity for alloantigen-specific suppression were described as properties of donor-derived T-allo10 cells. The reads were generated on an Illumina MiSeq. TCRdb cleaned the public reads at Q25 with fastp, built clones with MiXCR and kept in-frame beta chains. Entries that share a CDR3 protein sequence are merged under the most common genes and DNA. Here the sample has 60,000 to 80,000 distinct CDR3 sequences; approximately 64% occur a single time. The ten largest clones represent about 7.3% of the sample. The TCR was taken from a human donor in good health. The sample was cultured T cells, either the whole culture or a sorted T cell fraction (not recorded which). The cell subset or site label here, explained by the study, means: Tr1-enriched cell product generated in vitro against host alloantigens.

The CDR3 is CASSTTPRGTQYF. The nucleotide sequence is TGTGCCAGCAGCACAACCCCGAGGGGGACCCAGTACTTC. The V and J genes are TRBV7-2 and TRBJ2-5; the D gene is perhaps TRBD1 or TRBD2, as each covers 5 bases. The CDR3 has 13 amino acids, counting the end cysteine and phenylalanine. The read is trimmed to its CDR3 DNA, 39 bases read in frame from base 1. Via the germline V gene, CDR1 is SGHTA and CDR2 FQGNSA. Trimming takes 5 bases from V and 7 bases from J, and the germline ends sit 14 bases apart.